The clone carrying this T cell receptor (beta chain) was observed many times. Its target is unknown. The time point denotes: patch test 2, 6 weeks after DPC sensitization. Treatment defined: therapeutic diphenylcyclopropenone sensitization with weekly scalp DPC. At every patch-test visit, blood was drawn before the patch test was applied. The data belong to a study of human T cells and chemical hapten exposure. Study summary: Per-sample TCR yields varied mainly from small pooled library volume differences. Broader study findings: The number of TCRs above 1 in 1000 frequency did not change after DPC sensitization.

CDR1 and CDR2 (germline): MNHNS, SASEGT. V was pared by 1 base and J by 7 bases, with 7 bases of the junction left unmatched. The CDR3 spans 16 residues. The library labeled individual cDNA molecules by adding unique molecular identifiers to them. Each CDR3 protein is one row after TCRdb ran MiXCR on the RACE reads. Of roughly 96,000 distinct CDR3 sequences listed, about 9.3% were seen once; the top ten hold approximately 2%. The V and J genes are TRBV6-1 and TRBJ2-1; TRBD2 matches 10 bases. The sequences come from whole blood, collected in connection with sensitization to the hapten diphenylcyclopropenone (DPC). The TCR comes from a middle-aged woman with alopecia areata. Some clones in this sample may be carry-over from other donors' samples. The CDR3 sequence is CASSEVPSGGLNEQFF. In DNA form, the CDR3 reads TGTGCCAGCAGTGAAGTCCCTAGCGGGGGACTTAATGAGCAGTTCTTC.